Presented here are 3 T cell receptor beta chains from one specimen sequenced in a study of T cell responses to AZD1222 COVID-19 vaccine. This table comes from immunoSEQ multiplex PCR, and its TCRdb copy is limited to in-frame clones, with some not included. The sample has 100,000 to 150,000 clones, roughly 91% seen once. The sequenced sample was peripheral blood, obtained on day 0 of MenACWY control vaccination. These receptors all stem from an adult in good health.

Here the CDR3 DNA reads TGTGCCAGCAGCTTAAGTGATGGGATCGAAGCTTTCTTT. It translates to CASSLSDGIEAFF. V and J are TRBV7-3 and TRBJ1-1; D remains unclear. Germline V CDR1 and CDR2: SGHTA, FQGTGA. The V gene lost 1 base and the J gene lost 8 bases, with 11 bases spanning the gap. This CDR3 is built from 13 residues. The full variable domain, its missing parts supplied by reference TRBV7-3 and TRBJ1-1, is GAGVSQTPSNKVTEKGKYVELRCDPISGHTALYWYRQSLGQGPEFLIYFQGTGAADDSGLPNDRFFAVRPEGSVSTLKIQRTERGDSAVYLCASSLSDGIEAFFGQGTRLTVV.

The V call is TRBV30, the J call TRBJ1-1, with TRBD1 identical over 8 bases. The length of the CDR3 is 14 residues. Germline CDR1 reads GTSNPN; CDR2 reads SVGIG (reference sequence). The V gene end was trimmed by 3 bases and the J gene end by 4 bases; junction bases not matched to a gene: 7. The CDR3 region is CAWSGHTGGTEAFF. The DNA of the CDR3 is TGTGCCTGGAGCGGACACACAGGGGGCACTGAAGCTTTCTTT.

The genes are TRBV27 and TRBJ1-1; TRBD1 matches at 11 bases. This CDR3 region has 12 residues. Germline CDR1 reads MNHEY; CDR2 reads SMNVEV (reference sequence). V gave up 7 bases and J gave up 10 bases; unmatched junction bases: 5. CDR3 nucleotide sequence: TGTGCCAGCAAAACCGGACAGGGGGCAGCTTTCTTT. It specifies CASKTGQGAAFF.